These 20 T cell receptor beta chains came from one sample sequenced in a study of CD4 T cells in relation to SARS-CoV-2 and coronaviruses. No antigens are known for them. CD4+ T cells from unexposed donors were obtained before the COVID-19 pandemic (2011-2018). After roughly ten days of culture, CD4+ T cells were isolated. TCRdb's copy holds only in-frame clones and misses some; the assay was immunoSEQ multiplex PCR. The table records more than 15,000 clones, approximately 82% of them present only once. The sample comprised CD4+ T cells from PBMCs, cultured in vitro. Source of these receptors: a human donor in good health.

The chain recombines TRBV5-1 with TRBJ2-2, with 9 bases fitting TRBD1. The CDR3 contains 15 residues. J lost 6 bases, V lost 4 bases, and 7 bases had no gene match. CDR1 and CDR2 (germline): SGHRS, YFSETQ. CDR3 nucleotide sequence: TGCGCCAGCAGCACCGGGACAGGGCCACCCGGGGAGCTGTTTTTT. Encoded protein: CASSTGTGPPGELFF.

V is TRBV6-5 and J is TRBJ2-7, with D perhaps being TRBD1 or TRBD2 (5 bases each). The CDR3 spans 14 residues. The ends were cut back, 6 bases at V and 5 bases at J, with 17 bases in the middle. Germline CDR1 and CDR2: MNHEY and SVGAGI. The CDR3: CASSPSGWGNEQYF. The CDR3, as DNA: TGTGCCAGCAGCCCATCGGGGTGGGGGAACGAGCAGTACTTC.

The DNA for the CDR3 is TGCGCCAGCAGCTTGGAGGGGGTGAAGACGAGCTCCTATAATTCACCCCTCCACTTT. Protein: CASSLEGVKTSSYNSPLHF. The chain couples TRBV5-1 to TRBJ1-6; TRBD1 might be the D (6 bases). The CDR3 consists of 19 residues. Trimming removed 0 bases from V and 0 bases from J, with 16 bases in between. CDR1 and CDR2 (germline): SGHRS, YFSETQ.

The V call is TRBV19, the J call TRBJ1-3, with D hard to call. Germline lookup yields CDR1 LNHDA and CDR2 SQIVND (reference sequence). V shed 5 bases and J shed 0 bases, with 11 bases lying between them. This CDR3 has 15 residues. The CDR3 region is CASSPDGLSGNTIYF. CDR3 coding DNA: TGTGCCAGTAGTCCTGACGGACTCTCTGGAAACACCATATATTTT.

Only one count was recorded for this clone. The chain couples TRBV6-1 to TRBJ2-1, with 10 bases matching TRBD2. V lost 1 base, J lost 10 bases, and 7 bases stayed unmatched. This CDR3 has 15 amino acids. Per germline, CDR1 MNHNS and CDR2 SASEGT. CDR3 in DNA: TGTGCCAGCAGTGAAGGTCTAGCGGGAGTCAAGGAGCAGTTCTTC. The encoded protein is CASSEGLAGVKEQFF.

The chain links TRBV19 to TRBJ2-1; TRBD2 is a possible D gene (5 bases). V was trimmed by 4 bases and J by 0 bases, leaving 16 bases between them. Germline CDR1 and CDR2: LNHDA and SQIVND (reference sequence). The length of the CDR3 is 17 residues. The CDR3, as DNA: TGTGCCAGTAGTACACGGACTCGACTAAGCTCCTACAATGAGCAGTTCTTC. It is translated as CASSTRTRLSSYNEQFF.

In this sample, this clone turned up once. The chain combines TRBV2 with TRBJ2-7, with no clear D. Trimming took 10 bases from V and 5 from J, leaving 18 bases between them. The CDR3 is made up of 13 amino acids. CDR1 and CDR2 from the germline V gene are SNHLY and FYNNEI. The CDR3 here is CATVGMGSHEQYF. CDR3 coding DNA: TGTGCCACCGTCGGTATGGGTTCCCACGAGCAGTACTTC.

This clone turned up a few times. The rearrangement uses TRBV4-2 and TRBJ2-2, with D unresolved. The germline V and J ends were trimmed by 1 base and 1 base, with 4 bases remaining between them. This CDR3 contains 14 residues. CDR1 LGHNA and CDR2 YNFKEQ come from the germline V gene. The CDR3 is CASSQGLNTGELFF. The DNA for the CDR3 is TGTGCCAGCAGCCAAGGACTGAACACCGGGGAGCTGTTTTTT.

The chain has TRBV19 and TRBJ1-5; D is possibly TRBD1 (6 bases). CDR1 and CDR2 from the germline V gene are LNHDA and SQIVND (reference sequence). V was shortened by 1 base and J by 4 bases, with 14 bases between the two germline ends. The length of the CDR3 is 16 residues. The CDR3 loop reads CASSIVLGGTNQPQHF. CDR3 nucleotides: TGTGCCAGTAGTATAGTGTTAGGGGGGACTAATCAGCCCCAGCATTTT.

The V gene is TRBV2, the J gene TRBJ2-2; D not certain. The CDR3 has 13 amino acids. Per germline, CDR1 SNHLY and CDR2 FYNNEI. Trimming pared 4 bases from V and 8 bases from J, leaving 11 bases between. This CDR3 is CASSVRREGELFF. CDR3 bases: TGTGCCAGCAGTGTCCGACGAGAAGGGGAGCTGTTTTTT.

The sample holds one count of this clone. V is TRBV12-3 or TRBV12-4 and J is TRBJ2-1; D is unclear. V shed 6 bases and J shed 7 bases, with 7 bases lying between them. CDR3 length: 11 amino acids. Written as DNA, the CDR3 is TGTGCCAGCAGAGCAATTAATGAGCAGTTCTTC. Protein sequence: CASRAINEQFF.

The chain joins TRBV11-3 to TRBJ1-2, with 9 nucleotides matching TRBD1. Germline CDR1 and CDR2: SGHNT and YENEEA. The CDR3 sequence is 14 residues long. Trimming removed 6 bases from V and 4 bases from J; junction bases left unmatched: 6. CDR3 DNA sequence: TGTGCCAGCAGTGGAGGACAGGGGTGCTATGGCTACACCTTC. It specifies CASSGGQGCYGYTF.

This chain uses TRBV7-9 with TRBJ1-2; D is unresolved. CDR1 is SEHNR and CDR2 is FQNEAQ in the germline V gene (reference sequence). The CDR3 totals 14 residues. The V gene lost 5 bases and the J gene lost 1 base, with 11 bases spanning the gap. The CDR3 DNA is TGTGCCAGCAGCCTGAAGAGTGATAACTATGGCTACACCTTC. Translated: CASSLKSDNYGYTF.

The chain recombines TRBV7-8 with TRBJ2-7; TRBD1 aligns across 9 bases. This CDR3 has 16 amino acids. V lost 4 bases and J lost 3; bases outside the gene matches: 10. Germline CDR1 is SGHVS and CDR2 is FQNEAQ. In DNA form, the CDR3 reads TGTGCCAGCAGCTCACGACCCGGGACAGGGATCTACGAGCAGTACTTC. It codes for CASSSRPGTGIYEQYF.

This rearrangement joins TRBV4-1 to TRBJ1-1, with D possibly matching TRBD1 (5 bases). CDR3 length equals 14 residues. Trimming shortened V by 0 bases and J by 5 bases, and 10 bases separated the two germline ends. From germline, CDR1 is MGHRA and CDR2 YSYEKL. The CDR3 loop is CASSQEEGNTEAFF. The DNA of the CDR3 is TGCGCCAGCAGCCAAGAAGAGGGGAATACTGAAGCTTTCTTT.

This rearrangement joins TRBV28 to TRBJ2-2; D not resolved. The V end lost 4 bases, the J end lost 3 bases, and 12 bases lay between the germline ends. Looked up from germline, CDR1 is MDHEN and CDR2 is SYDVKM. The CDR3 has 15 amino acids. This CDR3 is CASSSGGTYTGELFF. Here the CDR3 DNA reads TGTGCCAGCAGTTCCGGCGGAACCTACACCGGGGAGCTGTTTTTT.

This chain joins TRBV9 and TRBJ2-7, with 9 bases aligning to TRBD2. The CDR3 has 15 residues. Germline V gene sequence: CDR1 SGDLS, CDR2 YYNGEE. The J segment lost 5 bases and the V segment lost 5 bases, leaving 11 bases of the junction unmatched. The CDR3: CASRAGGREGNEQYF. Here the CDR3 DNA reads TGTGCCAGCAGGGCAGGGGGGCGGGAGGGGAACGAGCAGTACTTC.

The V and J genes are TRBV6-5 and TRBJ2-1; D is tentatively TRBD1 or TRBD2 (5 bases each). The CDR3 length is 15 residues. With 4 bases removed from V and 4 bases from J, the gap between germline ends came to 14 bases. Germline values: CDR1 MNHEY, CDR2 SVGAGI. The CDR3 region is CASSFRDGKYNEQFF. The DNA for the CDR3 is TGTGCCAGCAGTTTCCGGGACGGGAAATACAATGAGCAGTTCTTC.

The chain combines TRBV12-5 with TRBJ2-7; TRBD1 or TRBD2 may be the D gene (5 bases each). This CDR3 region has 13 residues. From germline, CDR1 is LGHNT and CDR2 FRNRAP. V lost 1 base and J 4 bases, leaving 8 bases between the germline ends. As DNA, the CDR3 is TGTGCTAGTGGTTTGGGAGGGGAATACGAGCAGTACTTC. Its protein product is CASGLGGEYEQYF.

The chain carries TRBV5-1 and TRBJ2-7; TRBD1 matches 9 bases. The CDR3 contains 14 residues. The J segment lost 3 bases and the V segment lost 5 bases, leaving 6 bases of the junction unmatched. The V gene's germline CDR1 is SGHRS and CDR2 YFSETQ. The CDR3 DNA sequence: TGCGCCAGCAGTTTGACGGGACAGGGCTACGAGCAGTACTTC. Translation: CASSLTGQGYEQYF.